These T cell receptor beta chains were read from a single sample in a study of T cell responses to AZD1222 COVID-19 vaccine. Clones were sequenced by immunoSEQ multiplex PCR, and TCRdb holds only the in-frame ones, with some missing. This sample has 140,000 to 150,000 clones, with 70% to 90% found just once. This sample comprised peripheral blood, obtained on day 0 of AZD1222 vaccination. These receptors originate from an adult in good health. CDR3s include the opening cysteine and the closing phenylalanine or tryptophan. The D gene is left open where the match is weak. Clone size is not always given. Where it is, it says once, few, many or a class for expanded clones.

TRBJ2-3 TRBD2 NA TRBV11-2 CASSLDALAGGLGDTQYF TGTGCCAGCAGCTTAGACGCACTAGCGGGGGGACTAGGGGATACGCAGTATTTT
TRBJ2-3 NA NA TRBV9 CASSVLASTDTQYF TGTGCCAGCAGCGTTCTGGCTTCCACAGATACGCAGTATTTT
TRBJ1-5 NA NA TRBV3-1/TRBV3-2 CASSQAERTENQPQHF TGTGCCAGCAGCCAAGCGGAAAGAACAGAGAATCAGCCCCAGCATTTT
TRBJ1-4 NA NA TRBV6-6 CASRPPTNEKLFF TGTGCCAGCAGACCACCGACTAATGAAAAACTGTTTTTT
TRBJ2-1 NA NA TRBV3-1/TRBV3-2 CASSHQYEQFF TGTGCCAGCAGCCACCAGTATGAGCAGTTCTTC
TRBJ1-4 NA many TRBV7-9 CASTPLTATNEKLFF TGTGCCAGCACCCCCCTGACAGCAACTAATGAAAAACTGTTTTTT
TRBJ2-1 TRBD2 NA TRBV7-9 CASSPRLAGRSYNEQFF TGTGCCAGCAGCCCTAGACTAGCGGGTCGCTCCTACAATGAGCAGTTCTTC
TRBJ2-2 TRBD2 NA TRBV24-1 CAGPSGANTGELFF TGTGCCGGACCTAGCGGAGCGAACACCGGGGAGCTGTTTTTT
TRBJ2-7 TRBD2 NA TRBV3-1/TRBV3-2 CASSLGTSGEVEQYF TGTGCCAGCAGCCTCGGGACTAGCGGGGAGGTCGAGCAGTACTTC
TRBJ2-3 TRBD2 NA TRBV11-2 CASSMGLAVKNTQYF TGTGCCAGCAGTATGGGACTAGCGGTTAAAAATACGCAGTATTTT
TRBJ2-7 NA NA TRBV6-6 CASSYRGEQYF TGTGCCAGCAGTTACAGGGGAGAGCAGTACTTC
TRBJ2-1 TRBD2 NA TRBV7-8 CASSLEGVLAGLRTLYNEQFF TGTGCCAGCAGCTTAGAGGGTGTACTAGCGGGCCTACGGACCTTGTACAATGAGCAGTTCTTC
TRBJ1-5 NA once TRBV2 CASSERDSQPQHF TGTGCCAGCAGTGAACGGGATAGTCAGCCCCAGCATTTT
TRBJ2-7 TRBD2 NA TRBV16 CASSKGGLAVPYEQYF TGTGCCAGCTCGAAAGGGGGACTAGCGGTTCCCTACGAGCAGTACTTC
TRBJ2-7 TRBD2 once TRBV29-1 CSVAGTSGDEQYF TGCAGCGTGGCCGGGACTAGCGGAGACGAGCAGTACTTC
TRBJ1-1 NA NA TRBV11-3 CASSLGYSNTEAFF TGTGCCAGCAGCCTCGGTTATTCCAACACTGAAGCTTTCTTT
TRBJ2-1 NA NA TRBV10-3 CAISESLFSGQNEQFF TGTGCCATCAGTGAGTCCCTATTTTCAGGTCAGAATGAGCAGTTCTTC